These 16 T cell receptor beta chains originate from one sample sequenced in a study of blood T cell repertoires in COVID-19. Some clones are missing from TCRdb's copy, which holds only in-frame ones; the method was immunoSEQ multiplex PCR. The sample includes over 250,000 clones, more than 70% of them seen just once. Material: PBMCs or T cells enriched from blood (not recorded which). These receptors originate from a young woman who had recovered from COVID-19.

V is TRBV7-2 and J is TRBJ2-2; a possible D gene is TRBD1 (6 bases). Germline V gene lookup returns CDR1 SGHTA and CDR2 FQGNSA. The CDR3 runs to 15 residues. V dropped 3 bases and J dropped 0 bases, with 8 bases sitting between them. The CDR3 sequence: CASSFGDTNTGELFF. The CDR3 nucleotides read TGTGCCAGCAGCTTTGGGGACACGAACACCGGGGAGCTGTTTTTT.

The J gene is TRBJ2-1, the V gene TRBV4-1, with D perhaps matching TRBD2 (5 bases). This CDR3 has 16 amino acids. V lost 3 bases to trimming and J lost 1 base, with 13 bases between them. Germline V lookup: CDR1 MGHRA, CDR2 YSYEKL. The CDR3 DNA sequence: TGCGCCAGCAGCCAGCCCGGGAAGAAATCCTACAATGAGCAGTTCTTC. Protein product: CASSQPGKKSYNEQFF.

CDR3 bases: TGTGCCAGCAGCTTGGGGTGGGGGGGCCGAATGGATACGCAGTATTTT. As protein: CASSLGWGGRMDTQYF. The rearrangement joins TRBV5-5 to TRBJ2-3, with TRBD2 as a possible D gene (7 bases). The V and J ends lost 0 bases and 6 bases respectively, with 17 bases between them. The CDR3 has 16 amino acids. Germline CDR1 and CDR2: SGHKS and YYEKEE (reference sequence).

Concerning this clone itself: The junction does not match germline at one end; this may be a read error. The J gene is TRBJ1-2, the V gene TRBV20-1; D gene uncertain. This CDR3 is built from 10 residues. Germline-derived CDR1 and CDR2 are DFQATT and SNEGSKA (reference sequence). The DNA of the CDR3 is TGCAGTGCTAGACGCGCGGGATTCCATTTC. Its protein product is CSARRAGFHF.

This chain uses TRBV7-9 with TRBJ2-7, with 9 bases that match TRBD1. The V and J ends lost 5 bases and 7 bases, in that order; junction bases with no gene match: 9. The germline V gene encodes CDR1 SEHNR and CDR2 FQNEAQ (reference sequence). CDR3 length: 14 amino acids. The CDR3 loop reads CASSPGTGPREQYF. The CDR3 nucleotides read TGTGCCAGCAGCCCCGGGACAGGGCCAAGGGAGCAGTACTTC. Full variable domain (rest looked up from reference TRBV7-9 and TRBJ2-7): DTGVSQNPRHKITKRGQNVTFRCDPISEHNRLYWYRQTLGQGPEFLTYFQNEAQLEKSRLLSDRFSAERPKGSFSTLEIQRTEQGDSAMYLCASSPGTGPREQYFGPGTRLTVT.

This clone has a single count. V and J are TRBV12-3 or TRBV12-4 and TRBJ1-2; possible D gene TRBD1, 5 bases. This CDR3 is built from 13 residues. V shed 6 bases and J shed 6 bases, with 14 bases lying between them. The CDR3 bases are TGTGCCAGCAGCCTCGGACATCTCCATGGCTACACCTTC. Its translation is CASSLGHLHGYTF.

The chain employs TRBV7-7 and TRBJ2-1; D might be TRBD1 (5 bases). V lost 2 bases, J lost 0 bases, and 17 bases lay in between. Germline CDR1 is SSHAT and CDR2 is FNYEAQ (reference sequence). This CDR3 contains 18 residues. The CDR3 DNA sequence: TGTGCCAGCAGCTTAAATCGGCCAGGGTTGGGCTCCTACAATGAGCAGTTCTTC. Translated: CASSLNRPGLGSYNEQFF. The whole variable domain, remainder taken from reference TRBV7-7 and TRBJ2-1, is GAGVSQSPRYKVTKRGQDVTLRCDPISSHATLYWYQQALGQGPEFLTYFNYEAQPDKSGLPSDRFSAERPEGSISTLTIQRTEQRDSAMYRCASSLNRPGLGSYNEQFFGPGTRLTVL.

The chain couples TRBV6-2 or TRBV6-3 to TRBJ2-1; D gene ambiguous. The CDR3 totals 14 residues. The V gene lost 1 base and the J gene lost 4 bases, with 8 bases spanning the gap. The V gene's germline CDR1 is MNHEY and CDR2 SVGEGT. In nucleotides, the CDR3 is TGTGCCAGCAGTTACTTGGGCAATTACAATGAGCAGTTCTTC. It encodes CASSYLGNYNEQFF.

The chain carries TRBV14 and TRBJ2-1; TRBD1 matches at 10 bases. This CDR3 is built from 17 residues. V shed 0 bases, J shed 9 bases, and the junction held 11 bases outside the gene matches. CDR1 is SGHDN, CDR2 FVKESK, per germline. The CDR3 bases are TGTGCCAGCAGCCAAGATATTGGGACAGGGGATTATGGTGAGCAGTTCTTC. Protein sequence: CASSQDIGTGDYGEQFF.

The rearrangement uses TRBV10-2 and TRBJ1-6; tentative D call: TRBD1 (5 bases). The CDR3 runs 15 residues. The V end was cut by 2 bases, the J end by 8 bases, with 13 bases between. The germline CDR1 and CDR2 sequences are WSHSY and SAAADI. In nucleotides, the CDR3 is TGCGCCAGCAGTGAGAACAGGATCCTACATTCACCCCTCCACTTT. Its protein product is CASSENRILHSPLHF.

Written as DNA, the CDR3 is TGTGCCAGTAGGGACGGACAGTATGGCTACACCTTC. Translation gives CASRDGQYGYTF. The chain is built from TRBV19 and TRBJ1-2, with a tentative D call TRBD1 (6 bases). Germline values: CDR1 LNHDA, CDR2 SQIVND (reference sequence). Trimming pared 6 bases from V and 5 bases from J, leaving 10 bases between. The CDR3 covers 12 residues.

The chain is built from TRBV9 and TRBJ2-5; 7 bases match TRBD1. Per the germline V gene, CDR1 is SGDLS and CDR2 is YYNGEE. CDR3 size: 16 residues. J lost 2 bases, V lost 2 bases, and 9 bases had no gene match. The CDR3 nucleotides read TGTGCCAGCAGCGTTGGACAGGCGGCGGAGCAAGAGACCCAGTACTTC. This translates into CASSVGQAAEQETQYF.

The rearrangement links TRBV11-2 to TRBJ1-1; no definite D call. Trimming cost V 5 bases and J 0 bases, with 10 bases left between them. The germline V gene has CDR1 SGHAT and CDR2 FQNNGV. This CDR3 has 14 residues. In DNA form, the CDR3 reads TGTGCCAGCAGCGTACAGTTCCTGAACACTGAAGCTTTCTTT. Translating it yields CASSVQFLNTEAFF.

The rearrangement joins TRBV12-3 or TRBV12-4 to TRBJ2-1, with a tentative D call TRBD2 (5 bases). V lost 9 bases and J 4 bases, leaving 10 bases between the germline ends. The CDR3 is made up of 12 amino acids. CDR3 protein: CASRTYYNEQFF. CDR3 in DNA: TGTGCCAGTAGGACTTATTACAATGAGCAGTTCTTC.

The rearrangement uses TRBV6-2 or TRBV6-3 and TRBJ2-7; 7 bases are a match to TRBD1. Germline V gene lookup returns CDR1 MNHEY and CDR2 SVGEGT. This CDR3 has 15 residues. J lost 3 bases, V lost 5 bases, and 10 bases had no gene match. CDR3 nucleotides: TGTGCCAGCAGTAGCCCCCACCGGGACAGCTACGAGCAGTACTTC. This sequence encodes CASSSPHRDSYEQYF.

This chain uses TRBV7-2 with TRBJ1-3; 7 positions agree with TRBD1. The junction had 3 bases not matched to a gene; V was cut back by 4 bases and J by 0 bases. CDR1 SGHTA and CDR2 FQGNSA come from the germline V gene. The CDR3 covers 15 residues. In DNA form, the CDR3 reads TGTGCCAGCAGCTATCCAGGGGGCTCTGGAAACACCATATATTTT. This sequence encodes CASSYPGGSGNTIYF.